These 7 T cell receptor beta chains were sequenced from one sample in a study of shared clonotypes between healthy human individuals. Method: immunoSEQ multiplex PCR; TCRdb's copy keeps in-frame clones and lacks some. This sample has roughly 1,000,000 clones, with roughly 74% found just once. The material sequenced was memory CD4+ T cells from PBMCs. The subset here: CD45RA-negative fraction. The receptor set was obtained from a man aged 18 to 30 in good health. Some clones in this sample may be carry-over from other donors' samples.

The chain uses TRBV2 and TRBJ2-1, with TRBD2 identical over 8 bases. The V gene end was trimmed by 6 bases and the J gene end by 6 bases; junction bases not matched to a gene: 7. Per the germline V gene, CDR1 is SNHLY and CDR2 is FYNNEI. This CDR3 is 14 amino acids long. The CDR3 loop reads CASSREGIINEQFF. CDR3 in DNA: TGTGCCAGCAGCCGGGAGGGGATTATCAATGAGCAGTTCTTC.

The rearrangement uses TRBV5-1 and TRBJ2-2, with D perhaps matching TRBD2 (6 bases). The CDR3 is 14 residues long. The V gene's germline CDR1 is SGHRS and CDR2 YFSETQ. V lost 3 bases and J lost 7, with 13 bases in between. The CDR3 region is CASSWRAGSGELFF. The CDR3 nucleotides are TGCGCCAGCAGCTGGAGAGCCGGGAGCGGGGAGCTGTTTTTT.

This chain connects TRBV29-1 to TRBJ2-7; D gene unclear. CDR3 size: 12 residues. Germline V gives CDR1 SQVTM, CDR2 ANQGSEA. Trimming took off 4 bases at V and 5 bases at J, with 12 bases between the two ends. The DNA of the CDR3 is TGCAGCGTTGTCACCGCCAGCGACGAGCAGTACTTC. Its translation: CSVVTASDEQYF.

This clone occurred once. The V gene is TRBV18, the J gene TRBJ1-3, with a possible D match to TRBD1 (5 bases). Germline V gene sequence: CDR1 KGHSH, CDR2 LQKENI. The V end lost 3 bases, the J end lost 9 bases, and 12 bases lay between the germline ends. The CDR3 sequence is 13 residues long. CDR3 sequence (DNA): TGTGCCAGCTCACCCTCGCCTGGGGGCACCATATATTTT. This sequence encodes CASSPSPGGTIYF.

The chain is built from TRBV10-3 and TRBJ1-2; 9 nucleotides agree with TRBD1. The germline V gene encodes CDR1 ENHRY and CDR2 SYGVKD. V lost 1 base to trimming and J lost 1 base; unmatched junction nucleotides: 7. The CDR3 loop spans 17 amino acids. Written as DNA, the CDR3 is TGTGCCATCAGTGAGTTGTACGGACAGGGGATTAACTATGGCTACACCTTC. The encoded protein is CAISELYGQGINYGYTF.

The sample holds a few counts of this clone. The CDR3 region has the DNA TGCGCCAGCAGCTTGGTTCTCGGAGAAGGCTACACCTTC. This encodes CASSLVLGEGYTF. This chain links TRBV5-1 with TRBJ1-2, with D unclear. V shed 0 bases and J shed 8 bases, with 11 bases lying between them. The CDR3 runs 13 residues. Germline assignment: CDR1 SGHRS and CDR2 YFSETQ.

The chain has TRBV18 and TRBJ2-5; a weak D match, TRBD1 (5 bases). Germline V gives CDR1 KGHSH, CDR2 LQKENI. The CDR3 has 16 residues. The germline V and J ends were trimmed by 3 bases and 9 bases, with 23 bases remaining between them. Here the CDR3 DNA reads TGTGCCAGCTCACCCCTAATGACTCCTCAAGGGGCGGCCCAGTACTTC. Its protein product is CASSPLMTPQGAAQYF.